These T cell receptor beta chains were read from a single sample in a study of identical twins. One entry per CDR3 protein, called by TCRdb with MiXCR from the 5' RACE reads. The repertoire has hundreds of thousands of distinct CDR3 sequences, around a sixth of them found once; the top ten carry under 15%. The same sample was also studied in work on T cells expressing NK-cell markers.

Material for sequencing was PBMCs. Receptor source: a woman younger than 35 in good health. Each CDR3 is given with its conserved first and last residue. D genes are given only for firm matches. A row's size may be missing; if present it is once, few, many or a size class.

v_call	d_call	clone_size	j_call	cdr3_nt	cdr3_aa
TRBV25-1	TRBD2	many	TRBJ2-3	TGTGCCAGCAGTGATTGGGGGGGTGGGGCAGATACGCAGTATTTT	CASSDWGGGADTQYF
TRBV5-1	.	few	TRBJ2-6	TGCGCCAGCAGCATTTACAGGGTAGCCAGCTCTGGGGCCAACGTCCTGACTTTC	CASSIYRVASSGANVLTF
TRBV15	TRBD1	few	TRBJ1-2	TGTGCCACCAGCAGAGCAGGGACAGTCGATTATGGCTACACCTTC	CATSRAGTVDYGYTF
TRBV7-6	TRBD2	.	TRBJ2-7	TGTGCCAGCAGCTTAGGGATAGCGGGGGTCTACGAGCAGTACTTC	CASSLGIAGVYEQYF
TRBV7-2	TRBD2	.	TRBJ2-7	TGTGCCAGCAGCGCCCGGGGGGGGTCCTACGAGCAGTACTTC	CASSARGGSYEQYF
TRBV5-5	TRBD1	.	TRBJ1-1	TGTGCCAGCAGCTCGAGGGCAGGGGGCATGAACACTGAAGCTTTCTTT	CASSSRAGGMNTEAFF
TRBV10-2	.	.	TRBJ2-7	TGCGCCAGCTTGCAGGGTCTACCCTACGAGCAGTACTTC	CASLQGLPYEQYF
TRBV29-1	.	.	TRBJ1-2	TGCAGCGTTTATCACTATGGCTACACCTTC	CSVYHYGYTF
TRBV5-1	.	few	TRBJ1-1	TGCGCCAGCAGCTTGGCAGGCAGGTCTGATGAAGCTTTCTTT	CASSLAGRSDEAFF
TRBV20-1	.	many	TRBJ2-3	TGCAGTGCTACTGTGGCAGATACGCAGTATTTT	CSATVADTQYF
TRBV5-1	TRBD1	few	TRBJ2-5	TGCGCCAGCAAGGGCGGACAGGCTCAAGAGACCCAGTACTTC	CASKGGQAQETQYF
TRBV12-3/TRBV12-4	.	.	TRBJ2-2	TGTGCCAGCAGCCATTATTTCGTCCGGGAGCTGTTTTTT	CASSHYFVRELFF
TRBV27	TRBD1	few	TRBJ1-2	TGTGCCAGCGGAGACCGTGACAGGGGCTTAAACTATGGCTACACCTTC	CASGDRDRGLNYGYTF
TRBV29-1	TRBD2	.	TRBJ2-7	TGCAGCGTGGGGACTAGCGGGAGGCATGGCGTATACTACGAGCAGTACTTC	CSVGTSGRHGVYYEQYF
TRBV5-6	.	few	TRBJ1-1	TGTGCCAGCAGCCGGGGGAGCAACTGGGCTTTCTTT	CASSRGSNWAFF
TRBV12-3/TRBV12-4	.	few	TRBJ1-1	TGTGCCAGCTCTCTGGGCCCAGCTATGAACACTGAAGCTTTCTTT	CASSLGPAMNTEAFF
TRBV6-1	.	.	TRBJ2-7	TGTGCCAGCAGGAAAGAGACAGCAAGCTACGAGCAGTACTTC	CASRKETASYEQYF
TRBV12-3/TRBV12-4	TRBD1	.	TRBJ2-1	TGTGCCAGCAGTTCGGACAGGAATTTTAGGGAGCAGTTCTTC	CASSSDRNFREQFF
TRBV7-3	TRBD2	.	TRBJ2-3	TGTGCCAGCAGCCCACTAGCGGGTTCTAGCACAGATACGCAGTATTTT	CASSPLAGSSTDTQYF
TRBV9	.	.	TRBJ2-2	TGTGCCAGCAGCGTAGTTCCGGGACGCACCTTCACCGGGGAGCTGTTTTTT	CASSVVPGRTFTGELFF
TRBV9	TRBD2	.	TRBJ2-7	TGTGCCAGCAGCGTAGAAGGGACTAGCCGTTACGAGCAGTACTTC	CASSVEGTSRYEQYF
TRBV10-1	TRBD2	.	TRBJ2-3	TGCGCCAGCAGTGAGAGTGGTAGCGGGGCAGATACGCAGTATTTT	CASSESGSGADTQYF
TRBV12-3/TRBV12-4	.	.	TRBJ1-2	TGTGCCAGCAGCGGGGCCCCGGCCGATGGCTACACCTTC	CASSGAPADGYTF
TRBV6-5	.	few	TRBJ2-2	TGTGCCAGCAGTTACGGGCAGGGAGACTTTGTGGACACCGGGGAGCTGTTTTTT	CASSYGQGDFVDTGELFF
TRBV12-3/TRBV12-4	.	few	TRBJ2-1	TGTGCCAGCAGTCCTTCGCGGTGGGGTTACAATGAGCAGTTCTTC	CASSPSRWGYNEQFF
TRBV10-3	.	few	TRBJ2-3	TGTGCCATCAGCGCCCTAGCGACGGGGACAGATACGCAGTATTTT	CAISALATGTDTQYF
TRBV12-3/TRBV12-4	.	.	TRBJ1-5	TGTGCCAGCAGTTTGGTAGGGGATATCCAGCCCCAGCATTTT	CASSLVGDIQPQHF
TRBV7-2	.	.	TRBJ2-3	TGTGCCAGCAGCTTATATGTAGCGGTAGATACGCAGTATTTT	CASSLYVAVDTQYF
TRBV27	TRBD1	.	TRBJ2-7	TGTGCCAGCAGGAGAGGGGGCGCTTATCACTACGAGCAGTACTTC	CASRRGGAYHYEQYF
TRBV20-1	.	many	TRBJ2-7	TGCAGTGCCTTGGTTGAGCCGGGAAGCTCCTACGAGCAGTACTTC	CSALVEPGSSYEQYF
TRBV27	.	many	TRBJ1-1	TGTGCCAGCAGTCCCGACGCAGGGGTCTTTGGGGCTTTCTTT	CASSPDAGVFGAFF
TRBV12-3/TRBV12-4	TRBD2	few	TRBJ2-3	TGTGCCAGCAGAGCCACGGGACTAGCAGTAGATACGCAGTATTTT	CASRATGLAVDTQYF
TRBV6-2/TRBV6-3	.	.	TRBJ1-5	TGTGCCAGCAGTTACTTAGGTGTGGAGCAGCCCCAGCATTTT	CASSYLGVEQPQHF